Listed here are 21 T cell receptor beta chains from one sample, sequenced in a study of blood T cell repertoires in COVID-19. Libraries were prepared by immunoSEQ multiplex PCR; TCRdb keeps only in-frame clonotypes and omits some of them. The sample has about 350,000 clones, 80% to 90% seen once. The sequenced sample was peripheral blood. Receptors were obtained from a man between 25 and 39 years old with COVID-19, enrolled during active disease.

The rearrangement links TRBV4-1 to TRBJ1-4; D is perhaps TRBD1 (5 bases). The length of the CDR3 is 15 residues. Between the trimmed V and J ends, which lost 0 bases and 8 bases, there was a span of 13 bases. The V gene's germline CDR1 is MGHRA and CDR2 YSYEKL. The CDR3 nucleotides are TGCGCCAGCAGCCAAGATCCAGTGACAGCGGAAAAACTGTTTTTT. This codes for CASSQDPVTAEKLFF.

V and J are TRBV7-2 and TRBJ1-2, with 8 bases fitting TRBD1. V lost 6 bases and J lost 4; bases outside the gene matches: 7. The CDR3 has 14 residues. Germline V gives CDR1 SGHTA, CDR2 FQGNSA. The CDR3 region has the DNA TGTGCCAGCAGACTTATGACAGGGGTCTATGGCTACACCTTC. It yields the protein CASRLMTGVYGYTF.

The genes are TRBV6-1 and TRBJ2-1, with 9 bases identical to TRBD2. There are 15 residues in the CDR3. Trimming took 3 bases from V and 3 from J; bases not matched to a gene: 3. CDR1 is MNHNS, CDR2 SASEGT, per germline. The CDR3 DNA reads as TGTGCCAGCAGTGAGCTAGCGGGGAACTACAATGAGCAGTTCTTC. The encoded protein is CASSELAGNYNEQFF.

The V call is TRBV28, the J call TRBJ2-1; the D gene is possibly TRBD2 (5 bases). Germline assignment: CDR1 MDHEN and CDR2 SYDVKM. The CDR3 contains 15 residues. The V gene lost 7 bases and the J gene lost 1 base, with 14 bases spanning the gap. In nucleotides, the CDR3 is TGTGCCAGCACTCCGACTCGGGATTCCTACAATGAGCAGTTCTTC. Protein sequence: CASTPTRDSYNEQFF.

This clone appeared once. The chain employs TRBV11-2 and TRBJ1-5, with D possibly matching TRBD1 (6 bases). CDR3 length equals 14 residues. Trimming cost V 5 bases and J 3 bases, with 11 bases left between them. From germline, CDR1 is SGHAT and CDR2 FQNNGV. CDR3 residues: CASSGTGINQPQHF. In DNA, the CDR3 is TGTGCCAGCAGCGGAACAGGGATCAATCAGCCCCAGCATTTT.

This clone was observed a handful of times. The chain uses TRBV2 and TRBJ2-1, with TRBD1 identical over 8 bases. Germline V gives CDR1 SNHLY, CDR2 FYNNEI. The ends lost 3 bases at V and 5 bases at J; junction bases unmatched: 6. The CDR3 has 15 amino acids. CDR3: CASSDLQGVNNEQFF. The CDR3 DNA reads TGTGCCAGCAGTGATCTACAGGGGGTCAACAATGAGCAGTTCTTC.

J is TRBJ1-5 and V is TRBV24-1, with 8 bases that match TRBD1. Trimming cost V 3 bases and J 2 bases; bases outside gene matches: 5. The CDR3 loop spans 16 amino acids. Germline lookup yields CDR1 KGHDR and CDR2 SFDVKD. The CDR3 protein is CATSDTGQAGNQPQHF. CDR3 nucleotide sequence: TGTGCCACCAGTGATACGGGACAGGCCGGCAATCAGCCCCAGCATTTT.

The CDR3 region has the DNA TGCAGCGTTGAACTCCCACCGGGACTAGCGAAAATAGATACGCAGTATTTT. Its translation: CSVELPPGLAKIDTQYF. The chain has TRBV29-1 and TRBJ2-3; the match to TRBD2 covers 10 bases. This CDR3 has 17 residues. The V gene's germline CDR1 is SQVTM and CDR2 ANQGSEA. The V and J ends lost 2 bases and 5 bases, in that order; junction bases with no gene match: 13.

The J gene is TRBJ1-5, the V gene TRBV6-6, with D possibly TRBD1 on 5 matching bases. The CDR3 length is 15 residues. V was cut by 5 bases and J by 0 bases, with 11 bases left in between. The germline V gene encodes CDR1 MNHNY and CDR2 SVGAGI (reference sequence). CDR3 DNA: TGTGCCAGCAGTCGAAACAGGAATAGCAATCAGCCCCAGCATTTT. It codes for CASSRNRNSNQPQHF.

The V call is TRBV11-2, the J call TRBJ2-1; D not resolved. V was clipped by 4 bases and J by 4 bases, with 11 bases between them. In germline, CDR1 is SGHAT, CDR2 FQNNGV. The CDR3 spans 14 residues. The CDR3 DNA reads TGTGCCAGCAGCTCCCTGACGGAGTACAATGAGCAGTTCTTC. Amino acid sequence: CASSSLTEYNEQFF.

Concerning this clone itself: The sample carries other DNA sequences with the same CDR3. V is TRBV7-2 and J is TRBJ1-5, with D perhaps TRBD1 (5 bases). The CDR3 runs to 13 residues. The germline gives CDR1 SGHTA, CDR2 FQGNSA. V lost 5 bases and J 2 bases, leaving 7 bases between the germline ends. This CDR3 is CASSLRGNQPQHF. In DNA form, the CDR3 reads TGTGCCAGCAGCCTCAGGGGCAATCAGCCCCAGCATTTT.

The CDR3 bases are TGTGCCAGCTCAACAGGAAACACCATATATTTT. This sequence encodes CASSTGNTIYF. This chain joins TRBV18 and TRBJ1-3; D unresolved. The CDR3 has 11 residues. CDR1 is KGHSH, CDR2 LQKENI, per germline. V dropped 5 bases and J dropped 4 bases, with 3 bases sitting between them. Based on the CDR3 plus reference TRBV18 and TRBJ1-3, the full variable domain is NAGVMQNPRHLVRRRGQEARLRCSPMKGHSHVYWYRQLPEEGLKFMVYLQKENIIDESGMPKERFSAEFPKEGPSILRIQQVVRGDSAAYFCASSTGNTIYFGEGSWLTVV.

This clone appeared once. The rearrangement uses TRBV6-5 and TRBJ1-2; tentative D call: TRBD1 (6 bases). Germline V CDR1 and CDR2: MNHEY, SVGAGI. CDR3 length: 13 residues. V lost 6 bases and J 4 bases, leaving 12 bases between the germline ends. CDR3 sequence: CASSYGQFYGYTF. For the CDR3, the DNA is TGTGCCAGCAGCTATGGACAGTTCTATGGCTACACCTTC.

The chain has TRBV3-1 (or the pseudogene TRBV3-2) and TRBJ2-3, with D perhaps matching TRBD2 (6 bases). The length of the CDR3 is 15 residues. Trimming pared 1 base from V and 1 base from J, leaving 9 bases between. Germline lookup yields CDR1 LGHDT and CDR2 YNNKEL (reference sequence). The CDR3 DNA reads TGTGCCAGCAGCCAAGCGGGACTCGGCACAGATACGCAGTATTTT. Translating it yields CASSQAGLGTDTQYF.

This clone came up a few times. CDR3 in amino acids: CAISESDRGTLYF. CDR3 sequence (DNA): TGTGCCATCAGTGAGTCGGACAGGGGGACCTTGTACTTC. The chain recombines TRBV10-3 with TRBJ2-7; TRBD1 agrees at 10 bases. Germline-derived CDR1 and CDR2 are ENHRY and SYGVKD. Trimming cost V 0 bases and J 12 bases; bases outside gene matches: 5. This CDR3 is 13 amino acids long.

The gene calls are TRBV10-3 and TRBJ1-3; TRBD1 matches at 7 bases. Germline-derived CDR1 and CDR2 are ENHRY and SYGVKD. The ends lost 3 bases at V and 7 bases at J; junction bases unmatched: 9. The CDR3 is 15 residues long. CDR3 loop: CAISDSAGGRNTIYF. The CDR3 DNA reads TGTGCCATCAGTGATAGCGCAGGGGGTAGGAACACCATATATTTT.

The chain couples TRBV5-1 to TRBJ1-4; D might be TRBD1 (5 bases). From germline, CDR1 is SGHRS and CDR2 YFSETQ. The CDR3 spans 13 residues. The ends were cut back, 3 bases at V and 8 bases at J, with 11 bases in the middle. The CDR3 here is CASSSYGGEKLFF. The DNA for the CDR3 is TGCGCCAGCAGCTCGTACGGGGGGGAAAAACTGTTTTTT.

V and J are TRBV7-9 and TRBJ1-1; no definite D call. CDR3 size: 14 residues. V lost 10 bases to trimming and J lost 0 bases, with 15 bases between them. The germline V gene has CDR1 SEHNR and CDR2 FQNEAQ (reference sequence). This chain's CDR3 is CATGGEGMNTEAFF. The CDR3 coding sequence is TGTGCCACCGGCGGGGAGGGCATGAACACTGAAGCTTTCTTT.

The chain couples TRBV19 to TRBJ2-2, with TRBD1 matching 10 bases. V was pared by 7 bases and J by 7 bases, with 15 bases of the junction left unmatched. CDR1 and CDR2 from the germline V gene are LNHDA and SQIVND (reference sequence). The CDR3 covers 17 residues. The CDR3 reads CASTKRGGQGVFGELFF. The CDR3 coding sequence is TGTGCCAGTACCAAGCGGGGAGGACAGGGGGTTTTCGGGGAGCTGTTTTTT.

The chain combines TRBV9 with TRBJ2-2; D might be TRBD2 (5 bases). The V gene's germline CDR1 is SGDLS and CDR2 YYNGEE. CDR3 size: 16 residues. V was shortened by 0 bases and J by 3 bases, with 12 bases between the two germline ends. The CDR3 bases are TGTGCCAGCAGCGTAGTTCCAGCGGTGGACACCGGGGAGCTGTTTTTT. This encodes CASSVVPAVDTGELFF.

The gene calls are TRBV27 and TRBJ2-7; 9 bases line up with TRBD2. Per germline, CDR1 MNHEY and CDR2 SMNVEV (reference sequence). CDR3 size: 14 residues. Unmatched junction bases numbered 4, after V lost 5 bases and J lost 2 bases. As DNA, the CDR3 is TGTGCCAGCAGTCCTAGCGGGACGACCTACGAGCAGTACTTC. Residues: CASSPSGTTYEQYF.